This TCR beta chain emerged from a study of cytomegalovirus exposure and HLA in healthy donors. Of note for this clone: What it binds is unknown.

In the PCR, 60 Vbeta and 13 Jbeta primers were used. The assay was immunoSEQ multiplex PCR, and TCRdb's table has in-frame clones only and misses some. Found here are over 150,000 clones, more than 75% of them singletons; the top ten hold roughly 10%. Unrecorded immune exposures were likely, despite nominal health at sampling. Trimming left V 5 bases short and J 4 bases short, with 14 bases between. The germline V gene encodes CDR1 MNHEY and CDR2 SVGAGI. The CDR3 covers 14 residues. General study points: A previous analysis found most TCR beta V segments productive roughly 87% or roughly 30% of the time.

The sequencing input was PBMCs. The sequence derives from a young man in good health and CMV-seropositive. The rearrangement links TRBV6-5 to TRBJ1-1, with D tentatively TRBD1 (5 bases). Here the CDR3 reads CASSTRRRGTEAFF. The CDR3 nucleotides are TGTGCCAGCAGTACGAGACGGAGGGGCACTGAAGCTTTCTTT.